Here is one T cell receptor (beta chain) with its context. The sample originates from a study of blood T cell repertoires in COVID-19. Germline lookup yields CDR1 LGHNA and CDR2 YSLEER. This CDR3 is built from 15 residues. V was clipped by 1 base and J by 2 bases, with 11 bases between them. Some clones are missing from TCRdb's copy, which holds only in-frame ones; the method was immunoSEQ multiplex PCR. The sample consists of around 120,000 clones, approximately 86% of them appearing once. This clonotype was sampled from a woman aged 45-65 years who had recovered from COVID-19. What was sequenced was PBMCs or T cells enriched from blood (not recorded which). The V gene is TRBV4-3, the J gene TRBJ1-2, with D hard to call. CDR3: CASSQAVGGNYGYTF. In nucleotides, the CDR3 is TGCGCCAGCAGCCAAGCAGTAGGAGGGAACTATGGCTACACCTTC.